The source of this T cell receptor beta chain is a study of blood T cell repertoires in COVID-19 (TCRdb year 2020). For the wider study: The collaborator samples originated in the United States, Italy and Spain and spanned the acute and convalescent phases of COVID-19. A freely available public database, intended as a resource for researchers studying the immune response to SARS-CoV-2, is where the repertoires were released. Samples were obtained from the ongoing ImmuneRACE study (first 160 participants) and from about 1,300 subjects provided by 6 global collaborators. The prospective study material was composed of cDNA or gDNA derived from T cells, B-cell-depleted T cells, or PBMCs. Subjects who had been exposed to COVID-19, were actively infected with it, or had recovered from it provided the deeply sampled blood TCRbeta repertoires that made up the dataset. Sample metadata almost always included a de-identified subject ID, COVID-19 status, age in years and sex. Where HLA class I and class II types were available, the types were taken from metadata supplied by the sample provider, not from assay-based typing. The research as a whole found: How much clinical and demographic metadata was included differed by source and by participant, and the metadata was provided uncurated.

Collaborating institutions collected whole blood in K2EDTA tubes following their own protocols. For TCRbeta analysis, collaborators shipped samples in one of three forms: frozen whole blood, isolated PBMCs, or DNA extracted from either of those sample types. As to this clone: Its binding antigen is unknown. No much larger clone is present one base from it, and per-base qualities are unavailable.

Spanning cysteine to phenylalanine, the CDR3 consists of 15 amino acids. The entry retains the CDR3 DNA only, 45 bases that are in frame from base 1. From a lookup of the germline V gene, CDR1 and CDR2 are LGHNA and YSLEER. Germline trimming amounts to 6 bases on V and 8 bases on J, with 5 as the count of junction bases outside the gene matches. The immunoSEQ Assay, a bias-controlled multiplex PCR, was used to amplify TCRbeta CDR3 regions from genomic DNA. The authors processed their data as follows. Nucleated cell counts per sample were estimated from amplification of reference gene primers within the assay. Sequence reads were collapsed and filtered to measure the absolute abundance of every unique TCRbeta CDR3 rearrangement. Productive Simpson clonality was computed per sample as the square root of Simpson's diversity index over productive rearrangements. Drawn from immuneACCESS, this table holds only the in-frame rearrangements with V and J called that TCRdb kept. Clones are partly lost; checked studies trace under half to an unresolved V gene and leave the rest unexplained. The V and J calls and clone size were taken over from that table, and D and trimming were inferred from the DNA. For this sample the table gives some 670,000 clones, of which about 87% were detected only once. The leading ten clones occupy approximately 0.25% of the sample.

This TCR came from a woman under 30 with acute or convalescent COVID-19. The specimen was peripheral blood. The chain was built from TRBV4-3 and TRBJ1-6, with 12 junctional bases fitting TRBD1. The bases read TGCGCCAGCAGGAGGGACAGGGGGCTAGATTCACCCCTCCACTTT. It translates as CASRRDRGLDSPLHF.